This T cell receptor beta chain originates from a study of blood T cells in healthy people across ages. The CDR3 contains 15 residues. J was trimmed by 3 bases and V by 3 bases; bases with no gene match: 5. The germline V gene has CDR1 MGHDK and CDR2 SYGVNS. About this clonotype: Its antigen is as yet unknown.

Each of the donors had approximately 10 milliliters of peripheral blood drawn into EDTA-treated Vacutainer tubes. Sample-barcoded 5' priming and a J-beta primer mix drove a second PCR of roughly 6 to 12 cycles. TCRdb re-derived calls from the 5' RACE reads in MiXCR, one entry per CDR3 protein. The table includes about 1.4 million distinct CDR3 sequences, 45% to 70% detected once. Study conclusions and caveats: Expanded clonotype changes were possibly confounded by unknown donor CMV status. It was the long-lived donors that had more naive CD4+ cells and higher diversity than aged donors. While age rose, TCR beta diversity per million T cells dropped in a roughly linear way.

The sample comprised blood. This sequence was found in a young man in good health. The chain has TRBV25-1 and TRBJ2-5, with TRBD1 matching 9 bases. DNA for the CDR3: TGTGCCAGCAGTGAGAGAGACAGGGGGGAAGAGACCCAGTACTTC. It specifies CASSERDRGEETQYF.